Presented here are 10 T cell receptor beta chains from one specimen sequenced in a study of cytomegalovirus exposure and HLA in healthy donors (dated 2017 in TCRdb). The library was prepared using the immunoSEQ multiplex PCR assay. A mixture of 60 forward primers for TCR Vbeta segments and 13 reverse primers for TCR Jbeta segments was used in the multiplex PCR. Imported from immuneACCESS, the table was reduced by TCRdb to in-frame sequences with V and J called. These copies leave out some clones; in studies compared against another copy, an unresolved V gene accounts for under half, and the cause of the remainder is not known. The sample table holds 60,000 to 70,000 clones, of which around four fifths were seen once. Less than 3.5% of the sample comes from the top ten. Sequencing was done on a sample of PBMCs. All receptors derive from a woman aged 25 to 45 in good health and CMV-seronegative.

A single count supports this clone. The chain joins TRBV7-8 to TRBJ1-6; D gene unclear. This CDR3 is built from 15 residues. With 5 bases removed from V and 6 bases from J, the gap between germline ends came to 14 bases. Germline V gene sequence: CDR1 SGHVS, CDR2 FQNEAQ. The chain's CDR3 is CASSPRPAINSPLHF. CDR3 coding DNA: TGTGCCAGCAGCCCGCGGCCAGCCATTAATTCACCCCTCCACTTT.

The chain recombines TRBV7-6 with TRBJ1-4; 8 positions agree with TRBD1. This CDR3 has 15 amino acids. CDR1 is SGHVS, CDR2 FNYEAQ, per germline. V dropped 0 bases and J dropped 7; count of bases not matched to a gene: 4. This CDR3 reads CASSLADRVGEKLFF. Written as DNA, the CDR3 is TGTGCCAGCAGCTTAGCGGACAGGGTCGGTGAAAAACTGTTTTTT. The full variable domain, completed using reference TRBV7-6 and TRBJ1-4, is GAGVSQSPRYKVTKRGQDVALRCDPISGHVSLYWYRQALGQGPEFLTYFNYEAQQDKSGLPNDRFSAERPEGSISTLTIQRTEQRDSAMYRCASSLADRVGEKLFFGSGTQLSVL.

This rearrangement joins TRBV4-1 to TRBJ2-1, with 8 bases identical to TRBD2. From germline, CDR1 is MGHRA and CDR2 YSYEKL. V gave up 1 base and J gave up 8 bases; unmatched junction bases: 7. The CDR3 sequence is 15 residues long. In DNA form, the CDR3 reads TGCGCCAGCAGCCAAGGAGTAGCGGGATACGATGAGCAGTTCTTC. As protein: CASSQGVAGYDEQFF.

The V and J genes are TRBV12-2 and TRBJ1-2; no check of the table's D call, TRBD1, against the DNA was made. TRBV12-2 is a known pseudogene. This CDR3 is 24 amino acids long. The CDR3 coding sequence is TGTGCAAGTCGCTTAGGTTGCACTGGGGGACAGGTGGAATCACAACACCAAAGGGACTATGGCTACACCTTC. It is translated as CASRLGCTGGQVESQHQRDYGYTF.

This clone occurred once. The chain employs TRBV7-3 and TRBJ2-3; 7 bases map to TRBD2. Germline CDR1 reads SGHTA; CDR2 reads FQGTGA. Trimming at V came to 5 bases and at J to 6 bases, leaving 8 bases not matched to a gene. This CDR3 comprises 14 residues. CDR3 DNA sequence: TGTGCCAGCAGCCGGGGACTAACGGCGGATACGCAGTATTTT. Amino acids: CASSRGLTADTQYF.

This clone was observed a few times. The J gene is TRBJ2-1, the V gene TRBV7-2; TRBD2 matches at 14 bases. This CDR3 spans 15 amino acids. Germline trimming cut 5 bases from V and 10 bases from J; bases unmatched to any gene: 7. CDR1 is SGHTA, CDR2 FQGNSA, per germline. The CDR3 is CASSPGLAGVQEQFF. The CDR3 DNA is TGTGCCAGCAGCCCGGGACTAGCGGGAGTACAGGAGCAGTTCTTC.

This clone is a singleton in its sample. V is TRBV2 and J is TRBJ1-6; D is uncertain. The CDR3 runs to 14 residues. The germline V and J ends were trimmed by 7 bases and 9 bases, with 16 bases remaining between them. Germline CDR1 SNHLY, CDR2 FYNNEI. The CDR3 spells CASTSRGITSPLHF. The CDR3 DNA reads TGTGCCAGCACGTCGAGAGGGATCACTTCACCCCTCCACTTT.

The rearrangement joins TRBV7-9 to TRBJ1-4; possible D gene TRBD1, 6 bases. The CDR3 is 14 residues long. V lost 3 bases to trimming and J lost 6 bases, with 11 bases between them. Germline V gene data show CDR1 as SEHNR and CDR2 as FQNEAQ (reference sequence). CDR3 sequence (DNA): TGTGCCAGCAGCTTTTCAGGGGTAGATGAAAAACTGTTTTTT. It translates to CASSFSGVDEKLFF.

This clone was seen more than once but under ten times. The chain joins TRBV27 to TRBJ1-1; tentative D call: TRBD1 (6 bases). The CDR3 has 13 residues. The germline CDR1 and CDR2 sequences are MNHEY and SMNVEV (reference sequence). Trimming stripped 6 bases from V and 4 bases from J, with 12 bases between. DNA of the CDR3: TGTGCCAGCAGGGGGACACTGGCCACTGAAGCTTTCTTT. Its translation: CASRGTLATEAFF.

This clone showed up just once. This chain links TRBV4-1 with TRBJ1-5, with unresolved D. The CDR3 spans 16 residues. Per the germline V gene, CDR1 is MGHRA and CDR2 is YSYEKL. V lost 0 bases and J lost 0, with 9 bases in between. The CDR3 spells CASSQEPTDSNQPQHF. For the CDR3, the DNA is TGCGCCAGCAGCCAAGAGCCCACAGATAGCAATCAGCCCCAGCATTTT.